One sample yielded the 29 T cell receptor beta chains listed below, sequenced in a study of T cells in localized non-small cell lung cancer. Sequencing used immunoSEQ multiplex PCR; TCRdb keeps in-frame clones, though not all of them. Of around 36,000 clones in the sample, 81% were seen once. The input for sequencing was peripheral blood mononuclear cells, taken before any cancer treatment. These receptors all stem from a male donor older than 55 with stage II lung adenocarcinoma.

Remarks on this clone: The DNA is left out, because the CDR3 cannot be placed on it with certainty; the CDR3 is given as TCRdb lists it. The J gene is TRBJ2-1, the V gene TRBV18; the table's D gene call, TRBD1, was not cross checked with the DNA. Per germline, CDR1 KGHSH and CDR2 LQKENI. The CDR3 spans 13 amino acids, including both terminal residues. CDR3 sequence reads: CASSPDVGAGAFF.

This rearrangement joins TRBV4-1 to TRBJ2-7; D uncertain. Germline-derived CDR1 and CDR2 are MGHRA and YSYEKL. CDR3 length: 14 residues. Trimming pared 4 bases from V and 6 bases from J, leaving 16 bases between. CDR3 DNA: TGCGCCAGCAGCCGTGAGGCCCGGGCGGCCGAGCAGTACTTC. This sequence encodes CASSREARAAEQYF.

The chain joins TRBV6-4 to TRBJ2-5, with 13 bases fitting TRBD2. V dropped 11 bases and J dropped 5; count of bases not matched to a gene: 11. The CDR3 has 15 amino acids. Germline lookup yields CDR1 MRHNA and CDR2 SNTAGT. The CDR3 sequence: CAVRRTSGSGETQYF. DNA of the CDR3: TGTGCCGTGAGGAGGACTAGCGGGAGTGGGGAGACCCAGTACTTC.

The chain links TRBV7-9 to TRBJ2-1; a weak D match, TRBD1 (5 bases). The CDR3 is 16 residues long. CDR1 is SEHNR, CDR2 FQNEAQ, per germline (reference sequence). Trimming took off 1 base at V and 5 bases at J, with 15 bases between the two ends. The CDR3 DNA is TGTGCCAGCAGCTTAGTTGGGGCGCCCCGACACAATGAGCAGTTCTTC. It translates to CASSLVGAPRHNEQFF.

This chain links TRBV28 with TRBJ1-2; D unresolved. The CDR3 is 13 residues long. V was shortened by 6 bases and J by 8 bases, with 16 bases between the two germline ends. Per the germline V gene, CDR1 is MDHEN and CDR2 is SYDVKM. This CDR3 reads CASRTLGPKGYTF. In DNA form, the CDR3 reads TGTGCCAGCAGAACCTTAGGTCCGAAGGGCTACACCTTC.

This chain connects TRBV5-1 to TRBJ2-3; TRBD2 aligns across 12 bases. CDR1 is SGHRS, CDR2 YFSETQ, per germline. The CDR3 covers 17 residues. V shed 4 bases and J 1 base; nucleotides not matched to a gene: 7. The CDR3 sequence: CASSMPGLAGRTDTQYF. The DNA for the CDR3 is TGCGCCAGCAGCATGCCGGGACTAGCGGGCCGCACAGATACGCAGTATTTT. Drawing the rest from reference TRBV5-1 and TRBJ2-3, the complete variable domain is KAGVTQTPRYLIKTRGQQVTLSCSPISGHRSVSWYQQTPGQGLQFLFEYFSETQRNKGNFPGRFSGRQFSNSRSEMNVSTLELGDSALYLCASSMPGLAGRTDTQYFGPGTRLTVL.

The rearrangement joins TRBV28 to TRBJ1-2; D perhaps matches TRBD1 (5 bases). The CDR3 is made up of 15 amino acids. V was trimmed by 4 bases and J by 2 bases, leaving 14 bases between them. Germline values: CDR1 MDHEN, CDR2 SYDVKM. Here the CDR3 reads CASSSLDTVNYGYTF. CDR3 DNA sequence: TGTGCCAGCAGTTCATTGGACACCGTCAACTATGGCTACACCTTC.

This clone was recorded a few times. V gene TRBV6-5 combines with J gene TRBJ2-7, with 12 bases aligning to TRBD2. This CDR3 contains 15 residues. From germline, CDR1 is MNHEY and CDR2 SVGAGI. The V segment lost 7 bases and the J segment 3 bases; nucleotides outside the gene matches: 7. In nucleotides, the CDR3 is TGTGCCAGCAAAAGGACTAGCGGGGATAACTACGAGCAGTACTTC. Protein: CASKRTSGDNYEQYF.

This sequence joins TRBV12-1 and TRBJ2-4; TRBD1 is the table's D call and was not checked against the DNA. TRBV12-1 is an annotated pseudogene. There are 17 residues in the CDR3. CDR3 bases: TGTGCCAGCAGCACCCCACAGGGGACCATAGCCAAAAACATTCAGTACTTC. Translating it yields CASSTPQGTIAKNIQYF.

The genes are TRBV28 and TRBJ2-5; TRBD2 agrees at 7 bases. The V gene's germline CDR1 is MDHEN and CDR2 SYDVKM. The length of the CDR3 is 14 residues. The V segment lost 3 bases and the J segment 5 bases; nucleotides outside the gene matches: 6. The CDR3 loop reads CASSFAGEDETQYF. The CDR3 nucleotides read TGTGCCAGCAGTTTCGCGGGGGAAGACGAGACCCAGTACTTC.

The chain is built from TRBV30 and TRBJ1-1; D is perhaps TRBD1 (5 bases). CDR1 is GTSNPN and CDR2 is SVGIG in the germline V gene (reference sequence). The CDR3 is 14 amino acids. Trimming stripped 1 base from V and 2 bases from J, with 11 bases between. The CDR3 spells CAWSGGVGNTEAFF. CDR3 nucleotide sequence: TGTGCCTGGAGTGGGGGCGTCGGAAACACTGAAGCTTTCTTT.

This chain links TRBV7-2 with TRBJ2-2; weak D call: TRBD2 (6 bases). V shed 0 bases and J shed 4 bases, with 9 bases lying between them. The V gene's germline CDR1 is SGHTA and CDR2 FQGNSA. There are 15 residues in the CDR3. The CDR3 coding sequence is TGTGCCAGCAGCTTAGCGGGAGCGGGCACCGGGGAGCTGTTTTTT. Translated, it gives CASSLAGAGTGELFF.

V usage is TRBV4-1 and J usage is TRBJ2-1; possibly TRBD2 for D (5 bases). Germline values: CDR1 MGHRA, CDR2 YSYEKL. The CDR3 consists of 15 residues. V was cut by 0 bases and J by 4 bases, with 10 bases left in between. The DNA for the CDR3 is TGCGCCAGCAGCCAAGAGGACTGGCCTTACAATGAGCAGTTCTTC. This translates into CASSQEDWPYNEQFF.

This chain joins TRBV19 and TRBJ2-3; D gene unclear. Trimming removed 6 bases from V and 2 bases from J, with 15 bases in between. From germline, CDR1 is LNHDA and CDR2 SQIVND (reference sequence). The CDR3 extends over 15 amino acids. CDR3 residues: CASSRTGRYTDTQYF. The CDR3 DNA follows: TGTGCCAGTAGCCGGACCGGCCGGTACACAGATACGCAGTATTTT.

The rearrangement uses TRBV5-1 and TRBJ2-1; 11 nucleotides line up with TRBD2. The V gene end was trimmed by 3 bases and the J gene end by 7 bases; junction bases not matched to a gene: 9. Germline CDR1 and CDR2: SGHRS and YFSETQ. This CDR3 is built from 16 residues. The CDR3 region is CASSSGTSGGGNEQFF. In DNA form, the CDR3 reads TGCGCCAGCAGCTCCGGGACTAGCGGCGGGGGGAATGAGCAGTTCTTC.

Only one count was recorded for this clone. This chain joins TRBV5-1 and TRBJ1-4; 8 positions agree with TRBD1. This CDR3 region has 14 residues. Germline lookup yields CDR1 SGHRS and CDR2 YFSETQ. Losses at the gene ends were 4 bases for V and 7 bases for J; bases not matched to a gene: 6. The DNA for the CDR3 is TGCGCCAGCAGCCATACAGGGGGTGGTGAAAAACTGTTTTTT. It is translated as CASSHTGGGEKLFF.

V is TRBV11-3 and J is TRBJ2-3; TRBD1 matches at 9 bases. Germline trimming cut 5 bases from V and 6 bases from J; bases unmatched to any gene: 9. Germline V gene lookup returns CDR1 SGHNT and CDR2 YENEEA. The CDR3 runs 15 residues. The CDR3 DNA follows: TGTGCCAGCAGCGCGCGACAGGGGGATAAGGATACGCAGTATTTT. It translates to CASSARQGDKDTQYF.

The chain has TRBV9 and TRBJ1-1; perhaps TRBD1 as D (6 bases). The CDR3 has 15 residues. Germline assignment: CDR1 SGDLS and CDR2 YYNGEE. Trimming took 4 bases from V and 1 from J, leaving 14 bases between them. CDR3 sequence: CASSPRTVTNTEAFF. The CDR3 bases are TGTGCCAGCAGCCCTCGGACAGTAACGAACACTGAAGCTTTCTTT.

CDR3 nucleotides: TGTGCCTGGAGTGTAAATACAGGGGAAGGCTACACCTTC. Encoded protein: CAWSVNTGEGYTF. The chain is built from TRBV30 and TRBJ1-2; 7 bases line up with TRBD1. This CDR3 region has 13 residues. Germline values: CDR1 GTSNPN, CDR2 SVGIG (reference sequence). Unmatched junction bases numbered 6, after V lost 0 bases and J lost 8 bases.

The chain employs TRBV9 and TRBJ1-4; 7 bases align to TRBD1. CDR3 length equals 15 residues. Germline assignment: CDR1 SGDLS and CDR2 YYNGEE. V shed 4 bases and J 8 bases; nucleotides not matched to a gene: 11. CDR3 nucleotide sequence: TGTGCCAGCAGCCCAGACCCACAGGGGAAGGAAAAACTGTTTTTT. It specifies CASSPDPQGKEKLFF.

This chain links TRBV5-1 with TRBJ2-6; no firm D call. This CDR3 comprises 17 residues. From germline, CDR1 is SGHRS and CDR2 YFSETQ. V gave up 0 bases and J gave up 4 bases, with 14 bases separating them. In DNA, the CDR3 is TGCGCCAGCAGCTTGGAACCCAGGCCAGCCGGGGCCAACGTCCTGACTTTC. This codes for CASSLEPRPAGANVLTF.

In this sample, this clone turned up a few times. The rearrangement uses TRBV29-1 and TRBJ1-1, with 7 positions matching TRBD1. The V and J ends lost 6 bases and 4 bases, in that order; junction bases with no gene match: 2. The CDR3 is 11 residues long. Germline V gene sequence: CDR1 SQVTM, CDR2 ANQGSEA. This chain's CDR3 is CSVRQGTEAFF. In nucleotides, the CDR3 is TGCAGCGTCCGACAGGGCACTGAAGCTTTCTTT.

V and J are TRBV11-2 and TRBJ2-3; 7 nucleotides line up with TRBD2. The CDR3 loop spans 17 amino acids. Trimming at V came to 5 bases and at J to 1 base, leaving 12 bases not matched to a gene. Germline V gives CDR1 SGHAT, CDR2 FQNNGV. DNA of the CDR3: TGTGCCAGCAGCCCTGGGGACGGGAGGTCAGGCACAGATACGCAGTATTTT. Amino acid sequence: CASSPGDGRSGTDTQYF.

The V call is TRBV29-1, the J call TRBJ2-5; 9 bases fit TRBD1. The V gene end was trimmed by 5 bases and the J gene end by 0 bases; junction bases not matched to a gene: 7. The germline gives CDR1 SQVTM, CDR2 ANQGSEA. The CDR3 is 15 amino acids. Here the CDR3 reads CSVSRTGAYQETQYF. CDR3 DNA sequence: TGCAGCGTTTCCAGGACAGGGGCCTACCAAGAGACCCAGTACTTC.

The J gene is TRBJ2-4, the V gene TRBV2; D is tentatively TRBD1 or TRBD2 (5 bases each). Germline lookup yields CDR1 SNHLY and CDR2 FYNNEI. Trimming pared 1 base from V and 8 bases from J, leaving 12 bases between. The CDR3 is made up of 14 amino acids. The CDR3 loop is CASSEGGGKYIQYF. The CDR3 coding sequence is TGTGCCAGCAGTGAAGGTGGGGGAAAATACATTCAGTACTTC.

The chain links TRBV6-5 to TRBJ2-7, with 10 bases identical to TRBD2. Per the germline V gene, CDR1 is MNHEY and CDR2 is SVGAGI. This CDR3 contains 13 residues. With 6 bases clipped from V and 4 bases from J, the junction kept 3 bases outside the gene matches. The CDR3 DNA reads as TGTGCCAGCAGCCAGCGGGAGGGTTACGAGCAGTACTTC. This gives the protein CASSQREGYEQYF.

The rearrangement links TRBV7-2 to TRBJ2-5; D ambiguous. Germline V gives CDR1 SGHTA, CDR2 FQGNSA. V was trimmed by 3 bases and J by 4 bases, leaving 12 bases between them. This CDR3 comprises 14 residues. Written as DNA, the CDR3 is TGTGCCAGCAGCTTGCTGACATCTGGAGAGACCCAGTACTTC. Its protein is CASSLLTSGETQYF.

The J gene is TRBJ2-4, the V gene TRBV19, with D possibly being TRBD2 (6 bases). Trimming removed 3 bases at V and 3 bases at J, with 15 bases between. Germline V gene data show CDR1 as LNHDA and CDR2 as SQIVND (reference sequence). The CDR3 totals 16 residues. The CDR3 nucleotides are TGTGCCAGTAGTATGATTGGGTCGGGAGTCAAAAACATTCAGTACTTC. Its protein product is CASSMIGSGVKNIQYF.

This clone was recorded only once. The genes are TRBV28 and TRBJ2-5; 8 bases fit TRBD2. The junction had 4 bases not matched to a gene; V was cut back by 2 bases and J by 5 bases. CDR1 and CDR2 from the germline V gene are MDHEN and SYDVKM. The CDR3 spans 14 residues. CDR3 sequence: CASSLGSGAETQYF. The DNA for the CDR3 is TGTGCCAGCAGTTTAGGTAGCGGGGCCGAGACCCAGTACTTC.